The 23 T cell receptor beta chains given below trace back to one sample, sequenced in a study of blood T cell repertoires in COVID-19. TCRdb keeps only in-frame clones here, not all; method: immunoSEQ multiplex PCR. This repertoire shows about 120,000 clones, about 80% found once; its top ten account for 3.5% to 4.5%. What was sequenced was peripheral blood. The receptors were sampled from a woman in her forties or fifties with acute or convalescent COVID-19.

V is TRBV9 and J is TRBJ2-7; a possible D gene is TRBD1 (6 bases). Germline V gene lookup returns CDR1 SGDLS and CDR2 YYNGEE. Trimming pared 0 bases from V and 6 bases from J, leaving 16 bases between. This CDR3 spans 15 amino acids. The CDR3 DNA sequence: TGTGCCAGCAGCGTAGGGGGACACGGGGTTGGCGAGCAGTACTTC. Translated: CASSVGGHGVGEQYF.

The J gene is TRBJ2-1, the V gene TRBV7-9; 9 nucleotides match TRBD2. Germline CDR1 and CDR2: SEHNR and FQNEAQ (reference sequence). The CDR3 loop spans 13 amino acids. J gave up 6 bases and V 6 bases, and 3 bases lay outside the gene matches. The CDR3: CASSWTSVNEQFF. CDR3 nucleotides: TGTGCCAGCAGTTGGACTAGCGTCAATGAGCAGTTCTTC.

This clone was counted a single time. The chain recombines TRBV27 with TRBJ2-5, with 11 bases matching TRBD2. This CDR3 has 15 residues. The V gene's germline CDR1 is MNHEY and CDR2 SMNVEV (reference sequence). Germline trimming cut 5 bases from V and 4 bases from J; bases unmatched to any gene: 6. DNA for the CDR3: TGTGCCAGCAGTACCCTAGCGGGAGGAGGAGAGACCCAGTACTTC. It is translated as CASSTLAGGGETQYF.

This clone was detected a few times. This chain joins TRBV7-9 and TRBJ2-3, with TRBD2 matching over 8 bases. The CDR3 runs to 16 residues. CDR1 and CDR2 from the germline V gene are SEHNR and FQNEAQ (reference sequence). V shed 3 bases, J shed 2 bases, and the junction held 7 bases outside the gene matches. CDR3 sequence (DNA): TGTGCCAGCAGCTTCGCCTATAGCGGGGCCACAGATACGCAGTATTTT. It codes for CASSFAYSGATDTQYF.

Here the CDR3 reads CASSLRTDRDAYGYTF. DNA for the CDR3: TGTGCCAGCAGCCTCCGAACTGACAGGGACGCCTATGGCTACACCTTC. V gene TRBV5-6 combines with J gene TRBJ1-2; 7 nucleotides match TRBD1. Germline V gene lookup returns CDR1 SGHDT and CDR2 YYEEEE. The V gene end was trimmed by 4 bases and the J gene end by 4 bases; junction bases not matched to a gene: 13. The CDR3 loop spans 16 amino acids.

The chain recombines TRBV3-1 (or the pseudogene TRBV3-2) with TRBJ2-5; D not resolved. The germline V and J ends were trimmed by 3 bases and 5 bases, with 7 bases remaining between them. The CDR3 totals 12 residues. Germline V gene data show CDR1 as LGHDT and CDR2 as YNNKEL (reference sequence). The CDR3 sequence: CASSQERETQYF. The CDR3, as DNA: TGTGCCAGCAGCCAGGAGAGGGAGACCCAGTACTTC.

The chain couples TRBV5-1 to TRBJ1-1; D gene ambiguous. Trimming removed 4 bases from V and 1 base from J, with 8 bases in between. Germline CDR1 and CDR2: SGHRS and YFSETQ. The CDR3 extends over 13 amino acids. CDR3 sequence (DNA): TGCGCCAGCAGCGCGGCCCAGAACACTGAAGCTTTCTTT. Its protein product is CASSAAQNTEAFF.

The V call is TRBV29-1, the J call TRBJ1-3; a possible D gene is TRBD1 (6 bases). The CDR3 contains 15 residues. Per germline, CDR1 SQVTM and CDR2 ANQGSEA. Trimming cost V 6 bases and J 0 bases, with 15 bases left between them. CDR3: CSVQGGGLSGNTIYF. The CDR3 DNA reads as TGCAGCGTCCAAGGGGGGGGCCTCTCTGGAAACACCATATATTTT.

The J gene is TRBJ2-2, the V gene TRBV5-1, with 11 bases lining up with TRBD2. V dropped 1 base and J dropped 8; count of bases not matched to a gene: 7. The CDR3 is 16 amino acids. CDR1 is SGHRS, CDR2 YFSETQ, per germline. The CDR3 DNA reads TGCGCCAGCAGCTTGAGTAGCGGGAGGGCCAATGGGGAGCTGTTTTTT. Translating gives CASSLSSGRANGELFF. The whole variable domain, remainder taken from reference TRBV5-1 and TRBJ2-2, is KAGVTQTPRYLIKTRGQQVTLSCSPISGHRSVSWYQQTPGQGLQFLFEYFSETQRNKGNFPGRFSGRQFSNSRSEMNVSTLELGDSALYLCASSLSSGRANGELFFGEGSRLTVL.

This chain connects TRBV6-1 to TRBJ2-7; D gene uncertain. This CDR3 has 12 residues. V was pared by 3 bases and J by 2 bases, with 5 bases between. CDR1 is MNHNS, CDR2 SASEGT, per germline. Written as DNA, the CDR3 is TGTGCCAGCAGTGAGGGCACCTACGAGCAGTACTTC. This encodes CASSEGTYEQYF.

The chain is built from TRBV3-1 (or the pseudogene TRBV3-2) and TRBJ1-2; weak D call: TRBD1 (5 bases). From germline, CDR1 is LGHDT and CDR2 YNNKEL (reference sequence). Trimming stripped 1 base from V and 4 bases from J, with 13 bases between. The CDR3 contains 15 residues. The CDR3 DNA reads TGTGCCAGCAGCCAAGGGCAGGGCCAGGGCTATGGCTACACCTTC. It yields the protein CASSQGQGQGYGYTF.

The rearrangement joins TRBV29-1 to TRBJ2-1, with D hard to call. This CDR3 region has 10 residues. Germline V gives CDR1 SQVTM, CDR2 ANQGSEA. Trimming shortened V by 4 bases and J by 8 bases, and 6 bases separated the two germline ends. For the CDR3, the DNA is TGCAGCGTTGTTTTCTATGAGCAGTTCTTC. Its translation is CSVVFYEQFF.

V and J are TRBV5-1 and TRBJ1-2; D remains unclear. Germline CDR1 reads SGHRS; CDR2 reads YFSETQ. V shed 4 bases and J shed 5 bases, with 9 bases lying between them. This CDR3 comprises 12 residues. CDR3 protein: CASSLTTYGYTF. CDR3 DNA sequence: TGCGCCAGCAGCCTTACCACATATGGCTACACCTTC.

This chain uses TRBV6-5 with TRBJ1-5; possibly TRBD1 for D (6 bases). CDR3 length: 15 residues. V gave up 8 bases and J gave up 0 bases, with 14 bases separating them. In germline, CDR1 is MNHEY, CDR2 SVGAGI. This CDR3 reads CASGGGRYSNQPQHF. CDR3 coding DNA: TGTGCCAGCGGGGGGGGCAGGTATAGCAATCAGCCCCAGCATTTT.

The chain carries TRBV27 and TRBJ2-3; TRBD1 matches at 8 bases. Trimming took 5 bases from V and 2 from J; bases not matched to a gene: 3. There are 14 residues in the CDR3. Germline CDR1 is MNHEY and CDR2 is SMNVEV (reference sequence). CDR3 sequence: CASSRDRTTDTQYF. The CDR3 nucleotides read TGTGCCAGCAGTCGGGACAGGACCACAGATACGCAGTATTTT.

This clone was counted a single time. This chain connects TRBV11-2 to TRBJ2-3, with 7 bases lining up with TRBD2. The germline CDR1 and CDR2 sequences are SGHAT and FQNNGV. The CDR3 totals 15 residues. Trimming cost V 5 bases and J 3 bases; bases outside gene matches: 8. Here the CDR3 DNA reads TGTGCCAGCAGCCCCTGGACTAGTCCAACAGATACGCAGTATTTT. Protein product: CASSPWTSPTDTQYF.

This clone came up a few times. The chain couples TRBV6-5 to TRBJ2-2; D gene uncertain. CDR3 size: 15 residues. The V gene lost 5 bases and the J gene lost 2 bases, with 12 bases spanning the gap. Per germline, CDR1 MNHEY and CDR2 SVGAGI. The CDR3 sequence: CASSMSGFNTGELFF. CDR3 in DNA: TGTGCCAGCAGTATGTCGGGTTTTAACACCGGGGAGCTGTTTTTT.

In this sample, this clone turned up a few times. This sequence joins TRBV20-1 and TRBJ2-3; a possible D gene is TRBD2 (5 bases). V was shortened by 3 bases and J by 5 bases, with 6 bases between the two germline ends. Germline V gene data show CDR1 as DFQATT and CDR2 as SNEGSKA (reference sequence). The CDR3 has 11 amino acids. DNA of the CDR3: TGCAGTGCTAGGGCGGGAGATACGCAGTATTTT. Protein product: CSARAGDTQYF.

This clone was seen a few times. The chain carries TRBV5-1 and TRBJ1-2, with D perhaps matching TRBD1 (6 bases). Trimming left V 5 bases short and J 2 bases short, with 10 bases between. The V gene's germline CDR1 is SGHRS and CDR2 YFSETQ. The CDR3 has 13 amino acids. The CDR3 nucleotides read TGCGCCAGCAGGTCAGACAGGAACTATGGCTACACCTTC. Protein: CASRSDRNYGYTF.

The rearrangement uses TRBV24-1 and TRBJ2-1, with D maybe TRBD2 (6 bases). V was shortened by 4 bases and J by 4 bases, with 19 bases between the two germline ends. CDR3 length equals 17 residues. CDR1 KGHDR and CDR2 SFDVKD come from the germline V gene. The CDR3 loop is CATSDKAGRATYNEQFF. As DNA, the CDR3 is TGTGCCACCAGTGACAAAGCGGGCCGAGCTACATACAATGAGCAGTTCTTC.

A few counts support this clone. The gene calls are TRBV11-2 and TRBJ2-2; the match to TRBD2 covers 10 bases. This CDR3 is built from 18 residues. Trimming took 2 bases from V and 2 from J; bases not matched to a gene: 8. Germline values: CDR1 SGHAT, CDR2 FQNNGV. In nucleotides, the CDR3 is TGTGCCAGCAGCTTAAGATCTAGCGGGGGCCTAAACACCGGGGAGCTGTTTTTT. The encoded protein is CASSLRSSGGLNTGELFF.

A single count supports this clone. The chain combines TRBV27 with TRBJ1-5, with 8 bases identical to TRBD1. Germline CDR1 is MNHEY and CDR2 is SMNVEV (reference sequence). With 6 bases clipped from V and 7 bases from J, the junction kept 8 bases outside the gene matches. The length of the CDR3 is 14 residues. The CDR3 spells CASSQDRVGQPQHF. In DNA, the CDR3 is TGTGCCAGCAGCCAGGACAGGGTGGGCCAGCCCCAGCATTTT.

CDR3 DNA: TGTGCCAGCAGTAATACCTACGAGCAGTACTTC. The encoded protein is CASSNTYEQYF. The chain recombines TRBV2 with TRBJ2-7; no reliable D call. Germline CDR1 and CDR2: SNHLY and FYNNEI. Trimming cost V 5 bases and J 2 bases, with 4 bases left between them. This CDR3 has 11 amino acids. Based on the CDR3 plus reference TRBV2 and TRBJ2-7, the full variable domain is EPEVTQTPSHQVTQMGQEVILRCVPISNHLYFYWYRQILGQKVEFLVSFYNNEISEKSEIFDDQFSVERPDGSNFTLKIRSTKLEDSAMYFCASSNTYEQYFGPGTRLTVT.